This T cell receptor (beta chain) appears in the sequencing data of a study of cytomegalovirus exposure and HLA in healthy donors. Study overall: There were 100 million to 120 million unique TCR beta sequences, drawn from some 180 million T cells, in an earlier analysis.

The CDR3 loop spans 14 amino acids. In germline, CDR1 is SGHRS, CDR2 YFSETQ. The ends were cut back, 4 bases at V and 6 bases at J, with 16 bases in the middle. PCR was performed using 60 Vbeta and 13 Jbeta primers. Clones were sequenced by immunoSEQ multiplex PCR, and TCRdb holds only the in-frame ones, with some missing. Of 170,000 or so clones in the sample, around 84% were seen once. This clone was seen only a few times. Its specificity is unknown. Overall study results and limits: In a later analysis, an Asian-associated ancestry cluster reportedly showed fewer N-insertions than the approximately 670-donor mean. Later analysis suggested links between common viral pathogens and several top significant clusters. The productive fraction for most TCR beta V segments was about 90% or about 30% in an earlier analysis.

This sequence was found in a woman aged 40-49 years in good health and CMV-seronegative. Material for sequencing was PBMCs. The V call is TRBV5-1, the J call TRBJ1-1; D gene ambiguous. The CDR3 loop is CASSREGGRAEAFF. The CDR3 DNA reads TGCGCCAGCAGCCGAGAGGGCGGACGTGCTGAAGCTTTCTTT.